A single TCR beta chain is shown here with its context. Its antigen is not known. The source of the sample is a study of cytomegalovirus exposure and HLA in healthy donors. About the research overall: A prior analysis found about 120 million unique TCR beta sequences from around 190 million T cells.

This PCR relied on a set of 60 Vbeta primers and 13 Jbeta primers. Sequencing used immunoSEQ multiplex PCR; TCRdb keeps in-frame clones, though not all of them. Altogether hundreds of thousands of clones are present, 65% to 80% being singletons, with the ten largest covering under 0.25%. Study findings and constraints: With later analysis, a missense DCLRE1C variant became linked to TCR beta V- and J-gene trimming.

Sequencing was performed on PBMCs. The origin of this receptor is a girl aged 2-9 years in good health and CMV-seronegative.

In DNA, the CDR3 is TGCGCCAGCAGCTTGGCCAAGCGGGAGCCGACCGCGGCCGGGGAGCTGTTTTTT. Translated: CASSLAKREPTAAGELFF. The V call is TRBV5-1, the J call TRBJ2-2; 8 bases fit TRBD2. V lost 0 bases to trimming and J lost 6 bases; unmatched junction nucleotides: 13. Germline CDR1 is SGHRS and CDR2 is YFSETQ. The CDR3 runs to 18 residues.